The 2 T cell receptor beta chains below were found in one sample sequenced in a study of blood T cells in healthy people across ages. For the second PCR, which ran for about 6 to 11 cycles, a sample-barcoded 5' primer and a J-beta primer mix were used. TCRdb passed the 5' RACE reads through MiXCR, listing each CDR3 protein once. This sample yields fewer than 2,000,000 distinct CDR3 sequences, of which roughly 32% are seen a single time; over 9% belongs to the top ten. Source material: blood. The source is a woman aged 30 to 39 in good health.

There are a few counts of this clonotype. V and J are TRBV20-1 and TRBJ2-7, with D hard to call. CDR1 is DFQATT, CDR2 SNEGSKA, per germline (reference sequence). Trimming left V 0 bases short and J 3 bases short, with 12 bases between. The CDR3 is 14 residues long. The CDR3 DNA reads TGCAGTGCTAGAGACTTCAAGGTGCTCTACGAGCAGTACTTC. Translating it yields CSARDFKVLYEQYF.

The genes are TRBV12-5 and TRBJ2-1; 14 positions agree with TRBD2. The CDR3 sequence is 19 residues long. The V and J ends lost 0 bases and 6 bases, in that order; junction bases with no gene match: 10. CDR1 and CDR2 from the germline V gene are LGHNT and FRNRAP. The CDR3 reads CASGLVGTSGSYPTNEQFF. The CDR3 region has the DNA TGTGCTAGTGGTTTGGTAGGGACTAGCGGGAGTTATCCCACCAATGAGCAGTTCTTC.